This T cell receptor (beta chain) was identified in a study of cytotoxic CD8 clonotypes in ibrutinib-treated CLL. In the study overall: Response material was collected after a median approximately 11 months of treatment, range 6 to 36. The samples contained 260,000 or so productive templates on average. They also contained an average of roughly 90,000 productive rearrangements. Study outcomes and limitations: At baseline, clonality was higher than in age-matched healthy donors and correlated with CD8+ counts.

The CDR3 is made up of 16 amino acids. The germline gives CDR1 WSHSY, CDR2 SAAADI. Trimming removed 10 bases from V and 4 bases from J; junction bases left unmatched: 13. The repertoire was sequenced with immunoSEQ multiplex PCR; TCRdb's copy has only in-frame clones and lacks some. The sample holds roughly 63,000 clones, approximately 54% seen once. Cryopreserved PBMCs provided 2 to 2.5 micrograms of genomic DNA for the TCR beta libraries. This clone was seen a few times. Its antigen is unidentified. This receptor was obtained from a human donor with chronic lymphocytic leukemia. The source was PBMCs, collected after 12 months of ibrutinib treatment. The rearrangement links TRBV10-2 to TRBJ2-2; TRBD1 aligns across 9 bases. The CDR3 loop reads CATRGGKDRGTGELFF. The CDR3 DNA reads TGCGCCACCAGAGGAGGGAAGGACAGGGGCACCGGGGAGCTGTTTTTT.